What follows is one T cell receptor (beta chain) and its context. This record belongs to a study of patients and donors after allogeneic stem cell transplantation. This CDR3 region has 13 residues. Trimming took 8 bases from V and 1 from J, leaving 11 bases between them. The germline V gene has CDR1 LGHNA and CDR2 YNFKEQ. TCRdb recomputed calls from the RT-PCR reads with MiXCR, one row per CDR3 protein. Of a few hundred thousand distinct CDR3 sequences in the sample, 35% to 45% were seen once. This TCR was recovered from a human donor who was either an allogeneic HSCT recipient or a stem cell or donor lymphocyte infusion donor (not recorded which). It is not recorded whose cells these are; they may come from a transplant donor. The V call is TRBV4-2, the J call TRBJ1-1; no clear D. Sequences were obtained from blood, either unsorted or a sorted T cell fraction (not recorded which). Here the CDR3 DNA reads TGTGCCAGCGCCCTAATGAGGAACACTGAAGCTTTCTTT. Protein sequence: CASALMRNTEAFF.